Given below is one T cell receptor beta chain in context. Seattle patients were enrolled while actively infected and followed longitudinally. V lost 4 bases to trimming and J lost 5 bases; unmatched junction nucleotides: 8. Germline CDR1 reads KGHSY; CDR2 reads FQNENV. The CDR3 length is 15 residues. This entry is derived from a study of blood T cell repertoires in COVID-19. Across the whole study: The origin of the acute and convalescent COVID-19 samples was the United States, Italy and Spain. The cDNA or gDNA used as material had been derived from T cells, B-cell-depleted T cells, or PBMCs.

Per the authors' pipeline: Reference gene primer amplification yielded estimated nucleated cell counts. Produced via immunoSEQ multiplex PCR; TCRdb's table is partial and in-frame only. Clone size and the V and J calls come from that table; the DNA yielded D and trimming. The table lists about 500,000 clones, around nine tenths of them singletons, with 7.8% in the top ten. This sequence originates from a woman aged 45-65 years with COVID-19, enrolled during active disease. The chain carries TRBV16 and TRBJ2-7, with 10 bases that match TRBD1. The sequenced material came from peripheral blood. The CDR3 region has the DNA TGTGCCAGCAGCCTTGGACAGGGGGGCGGTCACGAGCAGTACTTC. Its protein is CASSLGQGGGHEQYF.